This T cell receptor (beta chain) was identified during a study of blood T cell repertoires in COVID-19. Unmatched junction bases numbered 19, after V lost 9 bases and J lost 2 bases. The CDR3 contains 19 residues. Germline V gene data show CDR1 as MRHNA and CDR2 as SNTAGT. Sequencing used immunoSEQ multiplex PCR; TCRdb keeps in-frame clones, though not all of them. The repertoire includes 130,000 to 150,000 clones, 65% to 85% of them detected once, and 7% to 9% sits in the top ten. The chain couples TRBV6-4 to TRBJ2-6, with TRBD1 matching 7 bases. The clonotype originates from a man in his fifties or sixties with active or convalescent COVID-19. The sample consisted of peripheral blood. The CDR3 nucleotides are TGTGCCAGAGGGGTCAGGGGGTCCTCCCCCCCTGCTGGGGCCAACGTCCTGACTTTC. It encodes CARGVRGSSPPAGANVLTF.